What follows is one TCR beta chain and its context. Its antigen is still unknown. The entry originates in a study of cytomegalovirus exposure and HLA in healthy donors. The study's findings and limits: Judged likely to be a sequencing artifact was a cluster of highly shared sequence variants.

The CDR3 runs to 15 residues. J was trimmed by 0 bases and V by 2 bases; bases with no gene match: 1. Per germline, CDR1 MRHNA and CDR2 SNTAGT. Use of 60 Vbeta and 13 Jbeta primers characterized the PCR. Generated by immunoSEQ multiplex PCR, the TCRdb table keeps only in-frame clones and is missing some. This sample has a few hundred thousand clones, with around 83% found just once. The V and J genes are TRBV6-4 and TRBJ2-3; 8 bases fit TRBD2. The receptor was derived from a girl aged 5-17 years in good health and CMV-seronegative. Source material: PBMCs. CDR3 loop: CASSDGGGSTDTQYF. CDR3 DNA: TGTGCCAGCAGTGACGGCGGGGGGAGCACAGATACGCAGTATTTT.